These 31 T cell receptor beta chains came from one sample sequenced in a study of spatial heterogeneity in lung cancer. MiXCR, run by TCRdb on the 5' RACE reads, gives a single entry per CDR3 protein. The table shows roughly 120,000 distinct CDR3 sequences, with 10% to 15% occurring only once. Time point reported: blood at routine non-recurrence follow-up after resection. Frozen PBMC, nontumor lung or tumor provided whole RNA, which was sequenced unsorted. This specimen consisted of PBMCs, obtained at follow-up. The receptors here all came from a male donor with early-stage non-small cell lung cancer.

The J gene is TRBJ1-6, the V gene TRBV11-1; tentatively, D is TRBD1 (6 bases). The germline V gene has CDR1 SGHAT and CDR2 FQDESV (reference sequence). V was shortened by 6 bases and J by 7 bases, with 10 bases between the two germline ends. The CDR3 has 13 amino acids. As DNA, the CDR3 is TGTGCCAGCAGTACAGGGACCAATTCACCCCTCCACTTT. Encoded protein: CASSTGTNSPLHF.

The chain carries TRBV29-1 and TRBJ2-5, with D possibly matching TRBD1 (5 bases). V lost 3 bases to trimming and J lost 2 bases, with 10 bases between them. There are 13 residues in the CDR3. CDR1 and CDR2 from the germline V gene are SQVTM and ANQGSEA. CDR3 sequence reads: CSVEGQLQETQYF. In DNA, the CDR3 is TGCAGCGTTGAGGGGCAGTTACAAGAGACCCAGTACTTC.

The chain joins TRBV7-2 to TRBJ2-7; tentative D call: TRBD2 (5 bases). This CDR3 comprises 13 residues. V dropped 5 bases and J dropped 4 bases, with 12 bases sitting between them. Germline loops: CDR1 SGHTA, CDR2 FQGNSA. Here the CDR3 reads CASSQQRGYEQYF. CDR3 sequence (DNA): TGTGCCAGCAGCCAACAGCGAGGGTACGAGCAGTACTTC. Combining the CDR3 with reference TRBV7-2 and TRBJ2-7 gives the whole variable domain GAGVSQSPSNKVTEKGKDVELRCDPISGHTALYWYRQSLGQGLEFLIYFQGNSAPDKSGLPSDRFSAERTGGSVSTLTIQRTQQEDSAVYLCASSQQRGYEQYFGPGTRLTVT.

This clonotype was seen more than once but under ten times. The V call is TRBV9, the J call TRBJ2-7; D gene ambiguous. The CDR3 contains 13 residues. Deletions cut 4 bases from V and 5 bases from J, with 13 bases between. Germline V gene data show CDR1 as SGDLS and CDR2 as YYNGEE. The DNA of the CDR3 is TGTGCCAGCAGCCCCACCCGCAGCCACGAGCAGTACTTC. Translating it yields CASSPTRSHEQYF.

The V gene is TRBV19, the J gene TRBJ1-5, with D uncertain. The CDR3 length is 13 residues. Germline assignment: CDR1 LNHDA and CDR2 SQIVND (reference sequence). Deletions cut 4 bases from V and 3 bases from J, with 7 bases between. DNA of the CDR3: TGTGCCAGTAGTACGGGTAACAATCAGCCCCAGCATTTT. This sequence encodes CASSTGNNQPQHF.

This chain joins TRBV5-4 and TRBJ2-7; perhaps TRBD1 as D (6 bases). Trimming shortened V by 0 bases and J by 3 bases, and 19 bases separated the two germline ends. This CDR3 has 17 amino acids. In germline, CDR1 is SGHNT, CDR2 YYREEE (reference sequence). The CDR3 region has the DNA TGTGCCAGCAGCTTGGCTCAGGGGACGACCCCCCGCTACGAGCAGTACTTC. Its translation: CASSLAQGTTPRYEQYF.

This chain links TRBV3-1 with TRBJ2-1; 11 bases match TRBD2. V was pared by 2 bases and J by 7 bases, with 10 bases of the junction left unmatched. The length of the CDR3 is 17 residues. The germline gives CDR1 LGHDT, CDR2 YNNKEL (reference sequence). For the CDR3, the DNA is TGTGCCAGCAGCCAAACGACGGGGACTAGCGGTACGAATGAGCAGTTCTTC. Translating gives CASSQTTGTSGTNEQFF.

The rearrangement joins TRBV6-2 or TRBV6-3 to TRBJ1-4; TRBD1 is a possible D gene (6 bases). The CDR3 has 16 amino acids. Germline CDR1 and CDR2: MNHEY and SVGEGT. Trimming pared 4 bases from V and 10 bases from J, leaving 22 bases between. CDR3 loop: CASSSPTTGASAKLFF. In DNA form, the CDR3 reads TGTGCCAGCAGTTCTCCAACGACAGGCGCGTCAGCAAAACTGTTTTTT.

This clonotype showed up many times. The chain uses TRBV20-1 and TRBJ1-1, with TRBD1 identical over 7 bases. This CDR3 comprises 14 residues. In germline, CDR1 is DFQATT, CDR2 SNEGSKA (reference sequence). With V trimmed by 5 bases and J by 0 bases, 6 bases remained unmatched. CDR3 in amino acids: CSAPRTGMNTEAFF. The CDR3, as DNA: TGCAGTGCTCCCCGGACAGGCATGAACACTGAAGCTTTCTTT.

This clonotype was counted a few times. The chain uses TRBV23-1 and TRBJ2-7; the D gene is possibly TRBD2 (6 bases). TRBV23-1 is treated as an ORF (open reading frame) with a function not yet certain. The CDR3 is made up of 20 amino acids. Trimming stripped 2 bases from V and 4 bases from J, with 30 bases between. In DNA form, the CDR3 reads TGCGCCAGCAGTCAACCTTACCGGGACTTTAAATCGTACGGCATTTACGAGCAGTACTTC. Its protein product is CASSQPYRDFKSYGIYEQYF.

At least ten counts were recorded for this clonotype. CDR3 nucleotide sequence: TGTGCCAGCAGCTGGGACATACGTAACACTGAAGCTTTCTTT. This translates into CASSWDIRNTEAFF. This chain connects TRBV5-5 to TRBJ1-1, with TRBD1 as a possible D gene (6 bases). CDR3 length: 14 amino acids. CDR1 and CDR2 (germline): SGHKS, YYEKEE (reference sequence). V was trimmed by 3 bases and J by 2 bases, leaving 11 bases between them.

On this clonotype itself: A read error may be the cause here, since a much bigger clone is one base away. The chain recombines TRBV12-3 or TRBV12-4 with TRBJ2-7, with D unresolved. The ends were cut back, 4 bases at V and 3 bases at J, with 4 bases in the middle. The CDR3 runs to 11 residues. CDR3 nucleotides: TGTGCCAGCAGTTCCCACTACGAGCAGTACTTC. Translated, it gives CASSSHYEQYF.

The table lists this clonotype with a few counts. The rearrangement joins TRBV24-1 to TRBJ2-1; 8 bases agree with TRBD1. This CDR3 contains 15 residues. Germline-derived CDR1 and CDR2 are KGHDR and SFDVKD. V shed 3 bases and J 7 bases; nucleotides not matched to a gene: 7. The CDR3 loop reads CATSDADRGRNEQFF. The CDR3 DNA sequence: TGTGCCACCAGTGATGCAGACAGGGGCAGGAATGAGCAGTTCTTC.

There are many counts of this clonotype. V gene TRBV11-2 combines with J gene TRBJ1-5; no definite D call. This CDR3 is 14 amino acids long. Trimming took off 3 bases at V and 4 bases at J, with 10 bases between the two ends. In germline, CDR1 is SGHAT, CDR2 FQNNGV. The CDR3 loop reads CASSLSGRNQPQHF. The CDR3 coding sequence is TGTGCCAGCAGCTTGTCGGGCAGAAATCAGCCCCAGCATTTT.

This clonotype came up a few times. V usage is TRBV28 and J usage is TRBJ2-7, with D possibly TRBD1 on 5 matching bases. The CDR3 loop spans 11 amino acids. Trimming cost V 10 bases and J 0 bases, with 7 bases left between them. CDR1 is MDHEN and CDR2 is SYDVKM in the germline V gene. The CDR3 nucleotides are TGTGCCACCGACAGCTCCTACGAGCAGTACTTC. It codes for CATDSSYEQYF.

J is TRBJ2-3 and V is TRBV3-1; 13 nucleotides align to TRBD2. The V gene end was trimmed by 3 bases and the J gene end by 6 bases; junction bases not matched to a gene: 6. The germline V gene has CDR1 LGHDT and CDR2 YNNKEL (reference sequence). The CDR3 loop spans 16 amino acids. The CDR3 nucleotides are TGTGCCAGCAGCCAGACTAGCGGGGGGCACCCGGATACGCAGTATTTT. The encoded protein is CASSQTSGGHPDTQYF.

At least ten counts were recorded for this clonotype. The V and J genes are TRBV6-5 and TRBJ1-2; the match to TRBD1 covers 7 bases. With 4 bases clipped from V and 8 bases from J, the junction kept 4 bases outside the gene matches. Germline V gene lookup returns CDR1 MNHEY and CDR2 SVGAGI. The CDR3 extends over 12 amino acids. CDR3 loop: CASSSPGGGYTF. DNA of the CDR3: TGTGCCAGCAGTTCCCCAGGGGGAGGCTACACCTTC.

The rearrangement uses TRBV6-5 and TRBJ2-7; no reliable D call. Germline lookup yields CDR1 MNHEY and CDR2 SVGAGI. This CDR3 spans 13 amino acids. Trimming removed 0 bases from V and 4 bases from J, with 7 bases in between. The CDR3 nucleotides read TGTGCCAGCAGTTACTCGGGTCCTTACGAGCAGTACTTC. Encoded protein: CASSYSGPYEQYF.

This clonotype was counted at least ten times. This chain joins TRBV5-1 and TRBJ2-3; perhaps D is TRBD1 or TRBD2 (5 bases each). This CDR3 is built from 15 residues. Trimming pared 3 bases from V and 6 bases from J, leaving 17 bases between. Germline CDR1 and CDR2: SGHRS and YFSETQ. In DNA form, the CDR3 reads TGCGCCAGCAGCTCCGGGACCCTAGTTAGCGATACGCAGTATTTT. It codes for CASSSGTLVSDTQYF.

This clonotype was picked up a small number of times. The V gene is TRBV27, the J gene TRBJ2-7; 9 nucleotides match TRBD1. This CDR3 has 14 amino acids. V was clipped by 5 bases and J by 3 bases; unmatched bases: 5. In germline, CDR1 is MNHEY, CDR2 SMNVEV (reference sequence). The CDR3 sequence is CASSGDRVRYEQYF. In DNA, the CDR3 is TGTGCCAGCAGTGGGGACAGGGTTCGCTACGAGCAGTACTTC.

In this sample, this clonotype turned up many times. CDR3 region: CASSSGTDTEAFF. Here the CDR3 DNA reads TGCGCCAGCAGCTCCGGGACAGACACTGAAGCTTTCTTT. The chain links TRBV5-1 to TRBJ1-1, with 7 bases aligning to TRBD1. Looked up from germline, CDR1 is SGHRS and CDR2 is YFSETQ. J was trimmed by 3 bases and V by 3 bases; bases with no gene match: 2. The CDR3 contains 13 residues.

This clonotype appeared a few times. The V gene is TRBV11-3, the J gene TRBJ1-1; D not certain. This CDR3 has 12 residues. V was clipped by 5 bases and J by 6 bases, with 10 bases between them. Germline V gene sequence: CDR1 SGHNT, CDR2 YENEEA. The CDR3 sequence is CASSPWTPEAFF. The CDR3 DNA reads TGTGCCAGCAGCCCGTGGACTCCTGAAGCTTTCTTT.

V gene TRBV2 combines with J gene TRBJ2-1; 10 bases line up with TRBD1. This CDR3 region has 15 residues. V was pared by 6 bases and J by 9 bases, with 11 bases of the junction left unmatched. Germline V gene data show CDR1 as SNHLY and CDR2 as FYNNEI. The chain's CDR3 is CASRRQGAVVGEQFF. CDR3 bases: TGTGCCAGCAGAAGACAGGGGGCGGTTGTGGGTGAGCAGTTCTTC.

This clonotype has more than one count but fewer than ten. The V call is TRBV19, the J call TRBJ1-4, with 7 bases lining up with TRBD1. CDR1 is LNHDA, CDR2 SQIVND, per germline (reference sequence). Germline trimming cut 6 bases from V and 0 bases from J; bases unmatched to any gene: 7. CDR3 size: 16 residues. Here the CDR3 DNA reads TGTGCCAGTAGCCTCAAACAGGGGACAACTAATGAAAAACTGTTTTTT. Its protein is CASSLKQGTTNEKLFF.

This clonotype showed up many times. The chain has TRBV5-1 and TRBJ1-2, with D tentatively TRBD1 (5 bases). The CDR3 length is 14 residues. Trimming cost V 0 bases and J 2 bases, with 8 bases left between them. Germline V gives CDR1 SGHRS, CDR2 YFSETQ. CDR3 bases: TGCGCCAGCAGCTTGGCCACAGGAAACTATGGCTACACCTTC. This encodes CASSLATGNYGYTF.

This clonotype has at least ten counts. This chain joins TRBV10-3 and TRBJ2-1; D is possibly TRBD1 (5 bases). This CDR3 contains 13 residues. Per the germline V gene, CDR1 is ENHRY and CDR2 is SYGVKD. V was shortened by 5 bases and J by 5 bases, with 10 bases between the two germline ends. The CDR3 nucleotides read TGTGCCATCAGTTTAGACAGAAACAATGAGCAGTTCTTC. Translated, it gives CAISLDRNNEQFF.

This clonotype was observed at least ten times. The chain uses TRBV24-1 and TRBJ2-1; TRBD2 agrees at 7 bases. This CDR3 is 15 amino acids long. CDR1 and CDR2 (germline): KGHDR, SFDVKD. Germline trimming cut 5 bases from V and 2 bases from J; bases unmatched to any gene: 5. For the CDR3, the DNA is TGTGCCACCAGTGGGCGGGGGTCCCCCTACAATGAGCAGTTCTTC. It specifies CATSGRGSPYNEQFF.

The V and J genes are TRBV10-3 and TRBJ2-3; D not resolved. The germline gives CDR1 ENHRY, CDR2 SYGVKD. V was pared by 4 bases and J by 4 bases, with 6 bases between. The CDR3 has 12 residues. CDR3 coding DNA: TGTGCCATCAGTGTTGAATCAGATACGCAGTATTTT. The encoded protein is CAISVESDTQYF.

This clonotype was counted many times. The CDR3 region has the DNA TGTGCCAGCAGTGAATCAGGATTATATGGCTACACCTTC. It codes for CASSESGLYGYTF. The genes are TRBV25-1 and TRBJ1-2; D unresolved. The CDR3 is 13 residues long. The germline CDR1 and CDR2 sequences are MGHDK and SYGVNS. The ends were cut back, 1 base at V and 5 bases at J, with 8 bases in the middle.

The J gene is TRBJ2-5, the V gene TRBV20-1; TRBD1 is a possible D gene (5 bases). Germline CDR1 is DFQATT and CDR2 is SNEGSKA (reference sequence). The CDR3 extends over 14 amino acids. Trimming left V 3 bases short and J 5 bases short, with 16 bases between. The CDR3 nucleotides read TGCAGTGCTAGTCAGGGTTGGGATCGGGAGACCCAGTACTTC. Amino acid sequence: CSASQGWDRETQYF.

This chain uses TRBV9 with TRBJ2-5; D is perhaps TRBD2 (6 bases). The germline CDR1 and CDR2 sequences are SGDLS and YYNGEE. The CDR3 runs 16 residues. V lost 4 bases, J lost 2 bases, and 18 bases lay in between. The CDR3 bases are TGTGCCAGCAGCCCGCTGGGGGGAGCCGGGCAAGAGACCCAGTACTTC. It translates to CASSPLGGAGQETQYF.